The T cell receptor (beta chain) described here comes from a study of response to subunit inactivated influenza vaccine. Each CDR3 protein is one row after TCRdb ran MiXCR on the RT-PCR reads. The table includes more than 400,000 distinct CDR3 sequences, 6% to 9% detected once. The specimen comprised PBMCs from blood, sampled roughly 24 months after vaccination. The sequence was obtained from a man in his fifties or sixties who received an inactivated influenza vaccine.

CDR3 bases: TGTGCCAGCAGTCCACCCGGGACAGGGGGCCTTGATACGCAGTATTTT. Protein product: CASSPPGTGGLDTQYF. The V and J genes are TRBV6-4 and TRBJ2-3; 12 bases align to TRBD1. The CDR3 loop spans 16 amino acids. Germline CDR1 reads MRHNA; CDR2 reads SNTAGT. J was trimmed by 6 bases and V by 5 bases; bases with no gene match: 9.